This T cell receptor (beta chain) is from a study of blood T cell repertoires in COVID-19. V lost 1 base to trimming and J lost 5 bases; unmatched junction nucleotides: 4. The CDR3 contains 14 residues. Germline V gives CDR1 SEHNR, CDR2 FQNEAQ (reference sequence). Clones were sequenced by immunoSEQ multiplex PCR, and TCRdb holds only the in-frame ones, with some missing. The sample yields approximately 490,000 clones, around 87% seen once. The sample consisted of PBMCs or T cells enriched from blood (not recorded which). This clonotype was obtained from a woman aged 18 to 35 who had recovered from COVID-19. The V call is TRBV7-9, the J call TRBJ2-5; the match to TRBD2 covers 7 bases. CDR3 nucleotide sequence: TGTGCCAGCAGCTTAGAATACGGGAGGGAGACCCAGTACTTC. It yields the protein CASSLEYGRETQYF.